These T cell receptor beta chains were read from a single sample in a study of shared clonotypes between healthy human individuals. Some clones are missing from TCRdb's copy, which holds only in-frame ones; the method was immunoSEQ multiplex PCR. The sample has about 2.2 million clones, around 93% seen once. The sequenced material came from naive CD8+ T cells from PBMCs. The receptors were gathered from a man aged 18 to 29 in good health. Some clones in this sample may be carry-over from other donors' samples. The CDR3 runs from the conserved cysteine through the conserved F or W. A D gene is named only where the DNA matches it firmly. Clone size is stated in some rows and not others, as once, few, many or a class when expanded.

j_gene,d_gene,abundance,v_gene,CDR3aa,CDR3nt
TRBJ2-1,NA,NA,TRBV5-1,CASSSLGGEQFF,TGCGCCAGCAGCTCCCTCGGCGGTGAGCAGTTCTTC
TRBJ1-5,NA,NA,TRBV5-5,CASSLIGAGGLGPQHF,TGTGCCAGCAGCTTGATAGGTGCGGGGGGCTTAGGGCCCCAGCATTTT
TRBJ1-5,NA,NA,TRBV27,CASSFSRGNQPQHF,TGTGCCAGCAGTTTCTCGCGGGGCAATCAGCCCCAGCATTTT
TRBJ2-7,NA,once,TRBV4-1,CASSQEQMIQGYEQYF,TGCGCCAGCAGCCAAGAACAGATGATACAGGGCTACGAGCAGTACTTC
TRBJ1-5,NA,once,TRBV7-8,CASSFLRDTNQPQHF,TGTGCCAGCAGCTTCCTCCGGGACACCAATCAGCCCCAGCATTTT
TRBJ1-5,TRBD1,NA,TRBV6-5,CASSYQGGNQPQHF,TGTGCCAGCAGTTACCAGGGGGGCAATCAGCCCCAGCATTTT
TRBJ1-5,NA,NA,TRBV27,CASSPRQGEDQPQHF,TGTGCCAGCAGTCCCCGGCAGGGTGAGGATCAGCCCCAGCATTTT
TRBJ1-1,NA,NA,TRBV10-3,CACKGVEGYTEAFF,TGTGCCTGCAAGGGGGTTGAGGGGTACACTGAAGCTTTCTTT
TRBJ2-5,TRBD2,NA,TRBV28,CASSLSSGLAGETQYF,TGTGCCAGCAGTTTATCATCCGGACTAGCGGGAGAGACCCAGTACTTC
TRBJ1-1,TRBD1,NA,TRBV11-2,CASSSTRTGFSPFF,TGTGCCAGCAGCTCAACCCGGACAGGCTTTAGTCCTTTCTTT
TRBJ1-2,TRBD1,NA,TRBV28,CASSPPPGQINYGYTF,TGTGCCAGCAGTCCTCCTCCGGGACAGATTAACTATGGCTACACCTTC
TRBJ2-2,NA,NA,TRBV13,CASSIQGHTGELFF,TGTGCCAGCAGTATTCAGGGACACACCGGGGAGCTGTTTTTT
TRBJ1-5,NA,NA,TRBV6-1,CASSDWADFSNQPQHF,TGTGCCAGCAGTGACTGGGCAGACTTTAGCAATCAGCCCCAGCATTTT
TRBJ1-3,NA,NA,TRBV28,CASSPATSSGNTIYF,TGTGCCAGCAGCCCGGCCACGAGCTCTGGAAACACCATATATTTT
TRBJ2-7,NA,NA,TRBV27,CASSFIRTDEQYF,TGTGCCAGCAGTTTTATCAGGACAGACGAGCAGTACTTC
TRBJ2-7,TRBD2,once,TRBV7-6,CASSPSSGSSYEQYF,TGTGCCAGCAGCCCCAGTAGCGGGAGCTCCTACGAGCAGTACTTC
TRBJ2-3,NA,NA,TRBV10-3,CASGAPGHTIPDTQYF,TGTGCCTCGGGGGCACCGGGACATACCATCCCAGATACGCAGTATTTT
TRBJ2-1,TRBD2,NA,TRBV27,CASSFIAGGPYNEQFF,TGTGCCAGCAGTTTTATAGCGGGAGGGCCGTACAATGAGCAGTTCTTC
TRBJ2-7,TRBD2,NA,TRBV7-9,CASSISGRAPYEQYF,TGTGCCAGCAGCATAAGCGGGAGGGCCCCTTACGAGCAGTACTTC
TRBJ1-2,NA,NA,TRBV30,CAWVGRNNNYGYTF,TGTGCCTGGGTGGGCAGGAACAATAACTATGGCTACACCTTC
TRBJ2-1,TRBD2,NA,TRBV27,CASSLIDTGGPQEQFF,TGTGCCAGCAGTTTAATCGATACGGGAGGGCCGCAGGAGCAGTTCTTC
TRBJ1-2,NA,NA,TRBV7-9,CASSLEEQGLYYGYTF,TGTGCCAGCAGCTTAGAAGAACAGGGATTATACTATGGCTACACCTTC
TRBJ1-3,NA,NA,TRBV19,CASTPSRWSSGNTIYF,TGTGCCAGTACGCCCTCGAGATGGAGCTCTGGAAACACCATATATTTT
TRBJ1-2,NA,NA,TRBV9,CASRSGVGYGYTF,TGTGCCAGCAGATCCGGGGTCGGCTATGGCTACACCTTC
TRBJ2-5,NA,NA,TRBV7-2,CASSLVTGPQETQYF,TGTGCCAGCAGCTTAGTTACGGGGCCCCAAGAGACCCAGTACTTC
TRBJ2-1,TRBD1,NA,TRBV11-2,CASSSWDSSYNEQFF,TGTGCCAGCAGCTCCTGGGACAGCTCCTACAATGAGCAGTTCTTC
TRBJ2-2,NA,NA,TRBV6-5,CASSYASTGELFF,TGTGCCAGCAGTTACGCTAGCACCGGGGAGCTGTTTTTT
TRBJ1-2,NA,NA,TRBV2,CASSVLKGSYGYTF,TGTGCCAGCAGTGTCCTCAAGGGGTCCTATGGCTACACCTTC
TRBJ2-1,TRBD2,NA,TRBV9,CASSSSSGSSYNEQFF,TGTGCCAGCAGCTCCTCTAGCGGAAGCTCCTACAATGAGCAGTTCTTC
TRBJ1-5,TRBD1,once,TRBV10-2,CASHRGPSNQPQHF,TGCGCCAGCCACAGGGGCCCTAGCAATCAGCCCCAGCATTTT
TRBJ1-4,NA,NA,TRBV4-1,CASMDRDLSNEKLFF,TGCGCCAGCATGGACCGGGACCTATCTAATGAAAAACTGTTTTTT
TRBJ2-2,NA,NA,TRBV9,CASSVNRENTGELFF,TGTGCCAGCAGCGTAAACAGGGAGAACACCGGGGAGCTGTTTTTT
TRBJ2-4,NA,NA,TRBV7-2,CASSLWGDENIQYF,TGTGCCAGCAGCTTATGGGGGGACGAAAACATTCAGTACTTC
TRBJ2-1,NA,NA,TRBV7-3,CASSQTAGEQFF,TGTGCCAGCAGCCAAACTGCCGGGGAGCAGTTCTTC
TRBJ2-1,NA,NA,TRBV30,CAWSLRTEQFF,TGTGCCTGGAGTCTTCGGACAGAACAGTTCTTC
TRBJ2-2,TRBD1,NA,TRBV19,CASSMIVGTGATGELFF,TGTGCCAGTAGTATGATTGTCGGGACAGGGGCCACCGGGGAGCTGTTTTTT
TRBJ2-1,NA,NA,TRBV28,CASRSDWGMREQFF,TGTGCCAGCAGATCCGACTGGGGGATGAGAGAACAGTTCTTC
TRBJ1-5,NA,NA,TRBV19,CASSTVYDRNQPQHF,TGTGCCAGTAGTACCGTATATGATAGGAATCAGCCCCAGCATTTT
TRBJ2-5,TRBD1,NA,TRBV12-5,CASGPGQLGMETQYF,TGTGCTAGTGGACCGGGACAGCTCGGCATGGAGACCCAGTACTTC
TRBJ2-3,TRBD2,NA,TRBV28,CASRTGLAGVSDTQYF,TGTGCCAGCAGGACCGGACTAGCGGGAGTCTCGGATACGCAGTATTTT
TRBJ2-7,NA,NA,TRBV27,CASSPGLLGSEQYF,TGTGCCAGCAGTCCCGGACTATTGGGAAGCGAGCAGTACTTC
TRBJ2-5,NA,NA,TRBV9,CASSVVSDREETQYF,TGTGCCAGCAGCGTAGTTTCGGACAGAGAAGAGACCCAGTACTTC
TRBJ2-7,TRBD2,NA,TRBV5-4,CASTPKLAGSEEQYF,TGTGCCAGCACCCCCAAACTAGCGGGATCGGAGGAGCAGTACTTC
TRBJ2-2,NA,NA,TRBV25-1,CASSEFPGPNTGELFF,TGTGCCAGCAGTGAATTCCCAGGTCCGAACACCGGGGAGCTGTTTTTT